The rows below give T cell receptor beta chains drawn from one sample of a study of glioma-infiltrating T cells after dendritic cell vaccination. Assay used: immunoSEQ multiplex PCR; TCRdb lists only in-frame clones, some missing. The table shows about 92,000 clones, with approximately 84% occurring only once. The material sequenced was blood, taken before dendritic cell vaccination. These receptors were obtained from a human donor with glioblastoma. Each CDR3 is given with its conserved first and last residue. A D gene is named only where the DNA matches it firmly. Clone sizes are given selectively: once, few, many, or a class where the clone is expanded.

-	TRBJ2-7	TRBD1	TRBV5-1	CARPTGQGFEQYF	TGCGCCAGGCCCACGGGACAGGGGTTCGAGCAGTACTTC
-	TRBJ2-2	-	TRBV19	CASSIDSGENTGELFF	TGTGCCAGTAGTATAGATAGCGGAGAGAACACCGGGGAGCTGTTTTTT
-	TRBJ2-3	TRBD2	TRBV7-2	CASSLVPAGGLDTQYF	TGTGCCAGCAGCTTAGTTCCAGCGGGGGGGTTGGATACGCAGTATTTT
-	TRBJ1-1	TRBD1	TRBV9	CASSVGQGVVNTEAFF	TGTGCCAGCAGCGTTGGACAGGGCGTCGTGAACACTGAAGCTTTCTTT
-	TRBJ2-7	-	TRBV9	CASSVTQGNYEQYF	TGTGCCAGCAGCGTAACGCAGGGGAACTACGAGCAGTACTTC
few	TRBJ1-5	TRBD1	TRBV10-3	CAISESLITGDSNQPQHF	TGTGCCATCAGTGAGTCACTCATCACAGGGGATAGCAATCAGCCCCAGCATTTT
-	TRBJ1-5	TRBD1	TRBV4-1	CASSQAFTGGGNQPQHF	TGCGCCAGCAGCCAAGCCTTCACAGGGGGCGGCAATCAGCCCCAGCATTTT
-	TRBJ2-7	-	TRBV9	CASSVAPGTYEQYF	TGTGCCAGCAGCGTCGCCCCGGGGACCTACGAGCAGTACTTC
-	TRBJ2-2	TRBD2	TRBV9	CASSVAGGVAGELFF	TGTGCCAGCAGCGTAGCGGGAGGGGTGGCCGGGGAGCTGTTTTTT
-	TRBJ2-7	-	TRBV7-2	CASSLAWDGGSYEQYF	TGTGCCAGCAGCTTAGCCTGGGACGGGGGCTCCTACGAGCAGTACTTC
-	TRBJ1-2	TRBD1	TRBV28	CASSFFHFGQGDGYTF	TGTGCCAGCAGTTTTTTCCACTTCGGACAGGGGGATGGCTACACCTTC
-	TRBJ1-2	-	TRBV9	CASSVGGTEQYGYTF	TGTGCCAGCAGCGTAGGCGGGACGGAACAATATGGCTACACCTTC
-	TRBJ1-1	-	TRBV7-9	CASSLNPDTEAFF	TGTGCCAGCAGCTTAAATCCGGACACTGAAGCTTTCTTT
once	TRBJ2-1	-	TRBV29-1	CSVEFRVEQFF	TGCAGCGTTGAGTTCCGGGTTGAGCAGTTCTTC
-	TRBJ2-3	TRBD2	TRBV30	CAWSRPVSGRGGTDTQYF	TGTGCCTGGAGTAGGCCGGTGAGCGGGAGGGGGGGCACAGATACGCAGTATTTT
-	TRBJ2-7	TRBD1	TRBV2	CARQNRDRLGEQYF	TGTGCCAGACAGAACCGGGACAGGCTTGGCGAGCAGTACTTC
few	TRBJ2-7	TRBD1	TRBV10-3	CAIRPRTGGYEQYF	TGTGCCATCAGACCTAGGACAGGTGGCTACGAGCAGTACTTC
-	TRBJ2-7	-	TRBV2	CARSAGMVYEQYF	TGTGCCCGGTCCGCCGGGATGGTCTACGAGCAGTACTTC
-	TRBJ2-1	-	TRBV7-2	CASSLRLLVNEQFF	TGTGCCAGCAGCTTGCGTCTACTAGTCAATGAGCAGTTCTTC
once	TRBJ1-5	TRBD1	TRBV19	CASQAGQGYSNQPQHF	TGTGCCAGTCAGGCGGGACAGGGGTATAGCAATCAGCCCCAGCATTTT
-	TRBJ2-2	-	TRBV30	CAWRGQGSTGELFF	TGTGCCTGGAGAGGGCAGGGGAGCACCGGGGAGCTGTTTTTT
-	TRBJ2-2	TRBD1	TRBV19	CASSILGQGLSGELFF	TGTGCCAGTAGTATTTTAGGACAGGGTTTGTCCGGGGAGCTGTTTTTT
few	TRBJ2-3	-	TRBV19	CASSIPGSDTQYF	TGTGCCAGTAGTATCCCCGGGTCTGATACGCAGTATTTT
-	TRBJ2-7	-	TRBV2	CASKSGRYYEQYF	TGTGCCAGCAAATCAGGGAGGTACTACGAGCAGTACTTC
-	TRBJ2-3	TRBD2	TRBV6-5	CASSYRRGALTDTQYF	TGTGCCAGCAGTTACCGGCGGGGGGCCCTCACAGATACGCAGTATTTT
hyperexpanded	TRBJ2-7	-	TRBV5-6	CASSLSSYEQYF	TGTGCCAGCAGCTTGTCGTCCTACGAGCAGTACTTC
once	TRBJ2-3	-	TRBV6-5	CASSWAGRGDTQYF	TGTGCCAGCAGTTGGGCGGGGCGGGGAGATACGCAGTATTTT
-	TRBJ2-3	TRBD2	TRBV27	CASSLLPGGLTDTQYF	TGTGCCAGCAGTTTACTACCGGGGGGGCTTACAGATACGCAGTATTTT
-	TRBJ1-1	-	TRBV7-6	CASIRGGGLDTEAFF	TGTGCCAGCATCCGCGGGGGGGGGCTGGACACTGAAGCTTTCTTT
once	TRBJ1-4	-	TRBV7-8	CASSRPGHWATNEKLFF	TGTGCCAGCTCAAGACCGGGACATTGGGCAACTAATGAAAAACTGTTTTTT
-	TRBJ2-7	TRBD1	TRBV7-2	CASRGDRGREQYF	TGTGCCAGCAGGGGGGACAGGGGTCGCGAGCAGTACTTC
few	TRBJ1-1	-	TRBV19	CATTGRAAFF	TGTGCCACTACAGGGAGGGCGGCTTTCTTT
few	TRBJ1-1	-	TRBV6-6	CASSTGEVAEAFF	TGTGCCAGCAGTACAGGAGAGGTCGCTGAAGCTTTCTTT